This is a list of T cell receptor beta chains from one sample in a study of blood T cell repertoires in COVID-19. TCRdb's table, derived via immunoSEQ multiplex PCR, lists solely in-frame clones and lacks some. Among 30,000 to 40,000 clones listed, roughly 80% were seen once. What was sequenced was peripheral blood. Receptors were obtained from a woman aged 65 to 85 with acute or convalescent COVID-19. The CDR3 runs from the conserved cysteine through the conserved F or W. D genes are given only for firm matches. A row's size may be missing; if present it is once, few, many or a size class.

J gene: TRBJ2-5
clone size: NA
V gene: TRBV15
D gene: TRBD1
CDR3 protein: CATSKTQGEDKETQYF
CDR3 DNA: TGTGCCACCAGCAAAACACAGGGGGAAGATAAAGAGACCCAGTACTTC

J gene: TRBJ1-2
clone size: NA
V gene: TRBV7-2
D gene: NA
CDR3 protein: CASSHRANGYTF
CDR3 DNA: TGTGCCAGCAGCCACAGGGCCAATGGCTACACCTTC

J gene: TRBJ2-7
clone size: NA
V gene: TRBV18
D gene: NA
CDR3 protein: CASSRNSRTYLYEQYF
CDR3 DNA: TGTGCCAGCTCACGTAATTCGCGCACTTATCTCTACGAGCAGTACTTC

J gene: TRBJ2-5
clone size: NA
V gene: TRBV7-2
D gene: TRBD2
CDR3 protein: CASSLFLAEETQYF
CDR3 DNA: TGTGCCAGCAGCTTATTTCTAGCGGAAGAGACCCAGTACTTC

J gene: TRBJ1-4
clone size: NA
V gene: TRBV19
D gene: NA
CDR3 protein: CASTPGDTRDEKLFF
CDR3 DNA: TGTGCCAGTACCCCCGGGGACACCCGAGATGAAAAACTGTTTTTT

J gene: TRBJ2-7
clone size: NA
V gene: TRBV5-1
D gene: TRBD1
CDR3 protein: CASSYTGGPYEQYF
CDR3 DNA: TGCGCCAGCAGCTATACAGGGGGGCCCTACGAGCAGTACTTC

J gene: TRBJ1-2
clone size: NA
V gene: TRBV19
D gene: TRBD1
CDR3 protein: CASSVPGQGLGGYTF
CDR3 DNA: TGTGCCAGTAGCGTCCCGGGACAGGGTCTGGGTGGCTACACCTTC

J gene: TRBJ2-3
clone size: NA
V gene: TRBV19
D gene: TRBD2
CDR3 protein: CASSISQAGADTQYF
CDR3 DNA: TGTGCCAGTAGTATATCCCAAGCGGGAGCTGATACGCAGTATTTT

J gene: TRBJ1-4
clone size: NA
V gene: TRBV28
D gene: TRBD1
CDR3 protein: CASSSPLGQGREKLFF
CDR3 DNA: TGTGCCAGCAGCTCCCCCCTGGGACAGGGGAGGGAAAAACTGTTTTTT

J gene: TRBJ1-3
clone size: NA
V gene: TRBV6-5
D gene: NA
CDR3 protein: CASHRDRNTIYF
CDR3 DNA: TGTGCCAGCCACCGGGACAGAAACACCATATATTTT

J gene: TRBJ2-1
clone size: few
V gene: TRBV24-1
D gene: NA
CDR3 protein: CATSDGDWYNEQFF
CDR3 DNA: TGTGCCACCAGTGACGGGGACTGGTACAATGAGCAGTTCTTC

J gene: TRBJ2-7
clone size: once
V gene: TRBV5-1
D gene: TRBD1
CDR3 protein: CASSWAFGQGAYEQYF
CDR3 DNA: TGCGCCAGCAGCTGGGCGTTTGGACAGGGGGCCTACGAGCAGTACTTC

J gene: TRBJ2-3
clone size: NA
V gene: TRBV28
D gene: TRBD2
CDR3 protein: CASRGLAVTDTQYF
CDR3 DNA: TGTGCCAGCAGGGGACTAGCGGTCACAGATACGCAGTATTTT

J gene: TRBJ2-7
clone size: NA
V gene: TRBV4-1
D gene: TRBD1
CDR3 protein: CASSQAGQTYEQYF
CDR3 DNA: TGCGCCAGCAGCCAAGCGGGACAGACCTACGAGCAGTACTTC

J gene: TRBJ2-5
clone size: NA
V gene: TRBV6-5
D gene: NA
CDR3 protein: CASSNNRARVETQYF
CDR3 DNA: TGTGCCAGCAGCAACAACCGGGCGAGGGTGGAGACCCAGTACTTC

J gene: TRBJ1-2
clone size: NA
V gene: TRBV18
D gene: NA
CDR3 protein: CASSPRTETYGYTF
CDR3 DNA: TGTGCCAGCTCACCCCGGACAGAGACGTATGGCTACACCTTC

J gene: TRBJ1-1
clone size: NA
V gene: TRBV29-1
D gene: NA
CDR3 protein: CSVEDGRNTEAFF
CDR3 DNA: TGCAGCGTTGAAGATGGGAGGAACACTGAAGCTTTCTTT

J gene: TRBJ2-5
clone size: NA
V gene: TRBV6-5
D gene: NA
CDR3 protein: CASSYSKQFQETQYF
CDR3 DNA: TGTGCCAGCAGTTACTCGAAACAGTTTCAAGAGACCCAGTACTTC

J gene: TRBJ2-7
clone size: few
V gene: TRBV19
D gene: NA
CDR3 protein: CASSRTASYEQYF
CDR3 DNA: TGTGCCAGTAGTAGGACAGCCTCCTACGAGCAGTACTTC

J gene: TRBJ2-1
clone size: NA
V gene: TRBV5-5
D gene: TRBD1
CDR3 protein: CASSFDRDRIRNEQFF
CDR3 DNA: TGTGCCAGCAGCTTCGACAGGGACAGGATCCGCAATGAGCAGTTCTTC

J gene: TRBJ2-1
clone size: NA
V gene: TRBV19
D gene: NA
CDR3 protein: CASSGIYEQFF
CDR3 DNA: TGTGCCAGTAGCGGGATCTATGAGCAGTTCTTC

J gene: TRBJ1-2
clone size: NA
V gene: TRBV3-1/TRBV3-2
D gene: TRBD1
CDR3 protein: CASSRGQGVGGYTF
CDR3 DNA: TGTGCCAGCAGCCGTGGGCAGGGGGTAGGTGGCTACACCTTC

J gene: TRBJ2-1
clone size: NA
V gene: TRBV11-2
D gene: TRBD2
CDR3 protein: CASSHSGLADVYNEQFF
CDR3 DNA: TGTGCCAGCAGCCACTCGGGACTAGCGGATGTTTACAATGAGCAGTTCTTC

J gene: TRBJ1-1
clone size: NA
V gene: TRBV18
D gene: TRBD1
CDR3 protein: CASSLRQGNTEAFF
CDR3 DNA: TGTGCCAGCTCACTTAGACAGGGGAACACTGAAGCTTTCTTT

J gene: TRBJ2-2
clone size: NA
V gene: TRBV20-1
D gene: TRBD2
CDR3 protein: CSASKRERDTGELFF
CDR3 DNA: TGCAGTGCTAGTAAGCGGGAGAGAGACACCGGGGAGCTGTTTTTT

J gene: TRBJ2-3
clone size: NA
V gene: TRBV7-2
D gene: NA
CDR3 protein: CASSPITDTQYF
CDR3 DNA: TGTGCCAGCAGCCCAATCACAGATACGCAGTATTTT

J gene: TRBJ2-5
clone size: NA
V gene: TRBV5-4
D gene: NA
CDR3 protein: CASSLGLGETQYF
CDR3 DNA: TGTGCCAGCAGCTTGGGACTAGGAGAGACCCAGTACTTC

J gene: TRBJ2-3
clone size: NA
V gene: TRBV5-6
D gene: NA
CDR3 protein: CASSWASGDTQYF
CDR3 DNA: TGTGCCAGCAGCTGGGCATCTGGGGATACGCAGTATTTT

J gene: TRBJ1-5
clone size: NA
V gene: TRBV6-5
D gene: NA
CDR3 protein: CASYAGNNQPQHF
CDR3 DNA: TGTGCCAGCTACGCAGGCAACAATCAGCCCCAGCATTTT

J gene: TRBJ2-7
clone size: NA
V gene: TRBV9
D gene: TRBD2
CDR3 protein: CASSVGSGLVTVQYF
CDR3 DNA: TGTGCCAGCAGCGTAGGAAGTGGACTAGTTACCGTGCAGTACTTC

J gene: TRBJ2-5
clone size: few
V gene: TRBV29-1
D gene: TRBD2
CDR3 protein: CSGYSGTSVTQYF
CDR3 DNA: TGCAGCGGTTATTCCGGGACTAGTGTGACCCAGTACTTC

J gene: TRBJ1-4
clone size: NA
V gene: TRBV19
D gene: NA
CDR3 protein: CASRWGATNEKLFF
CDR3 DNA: TGTGCCAGTAGATGGGGAGCAACTAATGAAAAACTGTTTTTT

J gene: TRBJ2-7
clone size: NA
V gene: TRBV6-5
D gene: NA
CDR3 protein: CASSYSLGSSYEQYF
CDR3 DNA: TGTGCCAGCAGTTACTCTCTAGGCAGCTCCTACGAGCAGTACTTC

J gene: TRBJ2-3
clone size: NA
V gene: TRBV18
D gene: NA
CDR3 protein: CASSPPGGGSTDTQYF
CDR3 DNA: TGTGCCAGCTCACCACCGGGCGGAGGGAGCACAGATACGCAGTATTTT

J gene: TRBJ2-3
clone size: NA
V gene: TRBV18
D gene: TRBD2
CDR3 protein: CASSRTSGTSSTDTQYF
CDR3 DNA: TGTGCCAGCTCAAGGACTAGCGGCACCTCTAGCACAGATACGCAGTATTTT

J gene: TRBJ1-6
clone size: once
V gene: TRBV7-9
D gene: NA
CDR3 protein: CATRVQGDNSPLHF
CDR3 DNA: TGTGCCACCAGGGTACAGGGAGATAATTCACCCCTCCACTTT

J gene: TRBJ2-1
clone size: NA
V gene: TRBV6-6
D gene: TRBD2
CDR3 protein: CASLGLAGAEGQFF
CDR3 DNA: TGTGCCAGCTTAGGTCTAGCGGGGGCCGAGGGGCAGTTCTTC

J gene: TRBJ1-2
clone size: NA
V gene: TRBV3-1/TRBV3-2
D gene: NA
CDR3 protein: CASSQSTGSLGYTF
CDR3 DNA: TGTGCCAGCAGCCAATCGACGGGTTCTTTGGGCTACACCTTC